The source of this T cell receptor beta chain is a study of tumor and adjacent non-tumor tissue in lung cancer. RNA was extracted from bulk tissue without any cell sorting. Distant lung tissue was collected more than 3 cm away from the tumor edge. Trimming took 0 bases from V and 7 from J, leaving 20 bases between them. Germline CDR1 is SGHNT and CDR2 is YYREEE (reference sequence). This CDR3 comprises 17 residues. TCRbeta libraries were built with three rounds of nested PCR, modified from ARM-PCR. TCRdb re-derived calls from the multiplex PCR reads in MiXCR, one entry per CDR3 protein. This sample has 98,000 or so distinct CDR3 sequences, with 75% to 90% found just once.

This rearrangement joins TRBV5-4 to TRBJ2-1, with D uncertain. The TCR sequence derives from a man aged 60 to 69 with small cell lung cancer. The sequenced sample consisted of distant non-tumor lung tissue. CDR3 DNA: TGTGCCAGCAGCTTGGATCGGGCGACCCAGTACTATAATGAGCAGTTCTTC. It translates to CASSLDRATQYYNEQFF.